These T cell receptor beta chains were read from a single sample in a study of cytomegalovirus exposure and HLA in healthy donors. TCRdb's copy holds only in-frame clones and misses some; the assay was immunoSEQ multiplex PCR. The sample yields some 150,000 clones, approximately 80% seen once. Sample: PBMCs. Receptors were obtained from a man aged 25 to 40 in good health and CMV-seropositive. CDR3s include the opening cysteine and the closing phenylalanine or tryptophan. Fields, in order: J gene, V gene, D gene, CDR3 length, clone size, CDR3 protein, CDR3 DNA. A D gene is named only where the DNA matches it firmly. Expanded clones get a size class; other rows say once, few or many, or leave the size out.

TRBJ1-5	TRBV6-1	TRBD1	15	few	CASSAGTGGYQPQHF	TGTGCCAGCAGTGCTGGGACAGGGGGTTATCAGCCCCAGCATTTT
TRBJ2-3	TRBV19	TRBD2	15	.	CASSSSGGAADTQYF	TGTGCCAGTAGTAGTAGCGGGGGGGCGGCAGATACGCAGTATTTT
TRBJ2-7	TRBV6-5	.	13	.	CASSYATSYEQYF	TGTGCCAGCAGTTATGCTACCTCCTACGAGCAGTACTTC
TRBJ1-2	TRBV4-1	TRBD1	15	.	CASSQGQGAVAGYTF	TGCGCCAGCAGCCAAGGACAGGGCGCGGTGGCCGGCTACACCTTC
TRBJ2-2	TRBV6-6	.	14	.	CASKKRRNTGELFF	TGTGCCAGCAAAAAGCGGAGGAACACCGGGGAGCTGTTTTTT
TRBJ1-2	TRBV7-9	TRBD1	14	.	CASSPPTGDMGYTF	TGTGCCAGCAGCCCGCCGACAGGGGATATGGGCTACACCTTC
TRBJ1-5	TRBV19	.	15	.	CASSISKRGNQPQHF	TGTGCCAGTAGTATTAGTAAACGGGGCAATCAGCCCCAGCATTTT
TRBJ2-1	TRBV7-3	TRBD2	19	.	CASSLKASGGPTLYNEQFF	TGTGCCAGCAGCTTAAAGGCGAGCGGGGGCCCGACGCTTTACAATGAGCAGTTCTTC
TRBJ2-2	TRBV7-6	TRBD1	15	.	CASSSGTENTGELFF	TGTGCCAGCAGTTCCGGGACAGAGAACACCGGGGAGCTGTTTTTT
TRBJ1-2	TRBV28	TRBD1	15	.	CASSLDGQGRSGYTF	TGTGCCAGCAGTTTAGACGGACAGGGTCGAAGCGGCTACACCTTC
TRBJ1-6	TRBV28	TRBD1	15	.	CASSAGQGYNSPLHF	TGTGCCAGCAGTGCCGGACAGGGGTATAATTCACCCCTCCACTTT
TRBJ1-5	TRBV16	.	15	.	CASSQRDQGNQPQHF	TGTGCCAGCAGCCAACGCGACCAGGGCAATCAGCCCCAGCATTTT
TRBJ2-1	TRBV28	TRBD1	15	.	CASSTGQGFYNEQFF	TGTGCCAGCAGTACCGGACAGGGCTTCTACAATGAGCAGTTCTTC
TRBJ1-1	TRBV27	TRBD1	17	.	CASSLRSGGLMNTEAFF	TGTGCCAGCAGTTTAAGGTCAGGGGGACTCATGAACACTGAAGCTTTCTTT
TRBJ1-1	TRBV29-1	TRBD1	12	few	CSVLDRDTEAFF	TGCAGCGTACTAGACAGGGACACTGAAGCTTTCTTT
TRBJ1-1	TRBV7-9	.	15	.	CASSLERGGNTEAFF	TGTGCCAGCAGCTTAGAACGGGGGGGGAACACTGAAGCTTTCTTT
TRBJ2-5	TRBV5-4	TRBD2	14	.	CASSHPAGGETQYF	TGTGCCAGCAGCCACCCGGCGGGGGGGGAGACCCAGTACTTC
TRBJ2-1	TRBV28	TRBD2	12	.	CASSGGLLKQFF	TGTGCCAGCAGTGGGGGACTACTCAAGCAGTTCTTC
TRBJ1-1	TRBV5-6	.	15	.	CASSPTDSRNTEAFF	TGTGCCAGCAGCCCAACCGACAGCCGGAACACTGAAGCTTTCTTT
TRBJ2-7	TRBV7-9	.	12	once	CASSLGTYEQYF	TGTGCCAGCAGCTTAGGTACCTACGAGCAGTACTTC
TRBJ1-3	TRBV4-1	.	16	once	CASSQELGEVGNTIYF	TGCGCCAGCAGCCAAGAATTAGGGGAGGTAGGAAACACCATATATTTT
TRBJ1-2	TRBV5-4	.	14	.	CASSLTGRNYGYTF	TGTGCCAGCAGCTTGACAGGCAGGAACTATGGCTACACCTTC
TRBJ2-4	TRBV2	.	14	.	CASSPQGAKNIQYF	TGTGCCAGCAGTCCGCAGGGGGCCAAAAACATTCAGTACTTC
TRBJ1-4	TRBV5-8	.	15	.	CASSFPQGFNEKLFF	TGTGCCAGCAGCTTTCCCCAGGGATTTAATGAAAAACTGTTTTTT
TRBJ2-6	TRBV21-1	.	19	once	CASSPDDSPDFSGANVLTF	TGTGCCAGCAGCCCCGACGACAGTCCAGACTTCTCTGGGGCCAACGTCCTGACTTTC
TRBJ2-1	TRBV7-9	.	11	.	CASSLVGGQFF	TGTGCCAGCAGCTTAGTTGGAGGGCAGTTCTTC
TRBJ1-4	TRBV2	TRBD1	16	.	CASSEARQGAEEKLFF	TGTGCCAGCAGTGAAGCCCGACAGGGGGCAGAGGAAAAACTGTTTTTT
TRBJ1-4	TRBV19	.	16	.	CASSPRSQGFSEKLFF	TGTGCCAGTAGTCCCAGGTCCCAGGGCTTTTCGGAAAAACTGTTTTTT
TRBJ1-1	TRBV14	.	20	.	CASILPRVRQPTTINTEAFF	TGTGCCAGCATCCTGCCAAGGGTTCGACAGCCCACCACAATCAACACTGAAGCTTTCTTT
TRBJ2-3	TRBV27	.	13	.	CASSWRATDTQYF	TGTGCCAGCAGTTGGAGGGCCACAGATACGCAGTATTTT
TRBJ2-7	TRBV5-6	TRBD2	15	few	CASTSAGTSAYEQYF	TGTGCCAGCACCTCGGCAGGGACTAGCGCCTACGAGCAGTACTTC
TRBJ2-3	TRBV6-5	.	14	.	CASSYGGTSDTQYF	TGTGCCAGCAGTTACGGGGGGACCTCAGATACGCAGTATTTT
TRBJ2-3	TRBV28	.	13	once	CASSFSRRGTQYF	TGTGCCAGCAGTTTTTCCCGACGGGGGACGCAGTATTTT
TRBJ2-4	TRBV6-6	.	15	once	CASSLLQLAKNIQYF	TGTGCCAGCAGCTTACTACAACTAGCCAAAAACATTCAGTACTTC
TRBJ1-6	TRBV7-2	.	15	.	CASSLVGGTDSPLHF	TGTGCCAGCAGCTTAGTAGGGGGAACGGATTCACCCCTCCACTTT
TRBJ1-1	TRBV5-4	TRBD1	17	.	CASSVGTGDLMNTEAFF	TGTGCCAGCAGCGTGGGAACAGGGGACCTCATGAACACTGAAGCTTTCTTT
TRBJ2-7	TRBV28	.	12	.	CASSFTVYEQYF	TGTGCCAGCAGTTTCACAGTATACGAGCAGTACTTC
TRBJ1-2	TRBV9	.	16	few	CASSVSTGRLDYGYTF	TGTGCCAGCAGCGTATCGACAGGTCGTCTGGACTATGGCTACACCTTC
TRBJ1-3	TRBV28	.	11	.	CVSDSGNTIYF	TGTGTCTCAGACTCTGGAAACACCATATATTTT
TRBJ1-5	TRBV7-9	.	14	few	CASSSAGRNQPQHF	TGTGCCAGCAGTTCCGCTGGGCGCAATCAGCCCCAGCATTTT
TRBJ2-2	TRBV7-3	.	14	.	CASSLAGNTGELFF	TGTGCCAGCAGCTTAGCAGGGAACACCGGGGAGCTGTTTTTT
TRBJ1-6	TRBV7-9	.	12	.	CASSLLGQPLHF	TGTGCCAGCAGCCTCCTCGGACAGCCCCTCCACTTT
TRBJ2-7	TRBV7-9	TRBD1	12	.	CASSGTDYEQYF	TGTGCCAGCAGCGGGACAGACTACGAGCAGTACTTC
TRBJ2-7	TRBV19	TRBD1	13	.	CASSPGGPYEQYF	TGTGCCAGTAGTCCAGGGGGTCCCTACGAGCAGTACTTC
TRBJ1-2	TRBV6-6	.	14	.	CASSYSRTGEGYTF	TGTGCCAGCAGTTACTCTAGAACAGGTGAAGGCTACACCTTC